Sequencing of this T cell receptor beta chain was carried out in a study of shared clonotypes between healthy human individuals. Study-level findings and limits: Sequencing depth was a factor that was expected to affect clonotype sharing among donors.

The ends lost 6 bases at V and 5 bases at J; junction bases unmatched: 13. The CDR3 runs to 16 residues. Per germline, CDR1 SQVTM and CDR2 ANQGSEA. All the donors were Caucasian adults who lived in Nashville, Tennessee. Original processing methods: From ImmunoSEQ came sequences covering only the junction and carrying no quality scores, so filtering differed. Produced via immunoSEQ multiplex PCR; TCRdb's table is partial and in-frame only. The V and J calls and clone size were taken over from that table, and D and trimming were inferred from the DNA. This sample has 1,500,000 or so clones, with just under 99% found just once. Details on this clone: Its antigen is unidentified.

V is TRBV29-1 and J is TRBJ2-5, with TRBD2 matching over 12 bases. Sequencing used naive CD4+ T cells sorted from blood. Described subset: CD45RA+ positively selected. This clonotype was sampled from a man aged 25 to 40 in good health. The CDR3 coding sequence is TGCAGCGTCCCGTCGGCTAGCGGGAGGGCCGGTGAGACCCAGTACTTC. Its protein product is CSVPSASGRAGETQYF.